The 8 T cell receptor beta chains in this list originate from one sample, sequenced in a study of T cell repertoires in cytomegalovirus infection. A single record per CDR3 protein comes from TCRdb applying MiXCR to the reads. The sample has hundreds of thousands of distinct CDR3 sequences, about 30% seen once. Their antigens remain unidentified. The source was cultured PBMCs, collected from culture after CMV antigen stimulation. These receptors originate from a human donor in good health (CMV status not recorded). Some clones in this sample may be carry-over from other donors' samples.

V and J are TRBV3-1 and TRBJ2-5, with D possibly being TRBD1 (5 bases). The ends were cut back, 7 bases at V and 1 base at J, with 16 bases in the middle. The CDR3 length is 15 residues. Per the germline V gene, CDR1 is LGHDT and CDR2 is YNNKEL (reference sequence). CDR3 nucleotide sequence: TGTGCCAGCACCAAGTCGACAGCTATCCAAGAGACCCAGTACTTC. It encodes CASTKSTAIQETQYF.

This sequence joins TRBV4-1 and TRBJ2-5, with 8 nucleotides matching TRBD2. CDR3 length: 16 residues. The junction had 9 bases not matched to a gene; V was cut back by 2 bases and J by 4 bases. Looked up from germline, CDR1 is MGHRA and CDR2 is YSYEKL. CDR3 residues: CASSQPSGRGGETQYF. CDR3 DNA: TGCGCCAGCAGCCAACCGAGCGGGAGAGGGGGAGAGACCCAGTACTTC.

This sequence joins TRBV7-2 and TRBJ2-1; the D call may be TRBD1 or TRBD2 (5 bases each). Germline loops: CDR1 SGHTA, CDR2 FQGNSA. The CDR3 covers 15 residues. Between the trimmed V and J ends, which lost 6 bases and 0 bases, there was a span of 12 bases. The chain's CDR3 is CASREGPSSYNEQFF. The CDR3 DNA reads as TGTGCCAGCAGAGAGGGACCAAGCTCCTACAATGAGCAGTTCTTC.

This clonotype was picked up a small number of times. V and J are TRBV5-5 and TRBJ2-3; weak D call: TRBD1 (5 bases). V lost 6 bases, J lost 5 bases, and 13 bases lay in between. The CDR3 contains 13 residues. Per the germline V gene, CDR1 is SGHKS and CDR2 is YYEKEE (reference sequence). The CDR3 nucleotides read TGTGCCAGCAATCCTCAAGGGGTAGATACGCAGTATTTT. This gives the protein CASNPQGVDTQYF.

The rearrangement uses TRBV20-1 and TRBJ2-7, with D possibly matching TRBD2 (6 bases). Trimming left V 0 bases short and J 2 bases short, with 17 bases between. The length of the CDR3 is 16 residues. Germline V gene lookup returns CDR1 DFQATT and CDR2 SNEGSKA (reference sequence). The chain's CDR3 is CSARDFVSGRTYEQYF. The CDR3 DNA reads TGCAGTGCTAGAGATTTTGTTAGCGGAAGGACCTACGAGCAGTACTTC.

The rearrangement joins TRBV24-1 to TRBJ2-5; the D gene could be TRBD1 or TRBD2 (5 bases each). Trimming cost V 5 bases and J 0 bases, with 6 bases left between them. The V gene's germline CDR1 is KGHDR and CDR2 SFDVKD. This CDR3 region has 13 residues. In nucleotides, the CDR3 is TGTGCCACCAGTGTGGGGGACCAAGAGACCCAGTACTTC. It specifies CATSVGDQETQYF.

The V gene is TRBV4-1, the J gene TRBJ2-1, with TRBD2 matching 10 bases. Germline V CDR1 and CDR2: MGHRA, YSYEKL. The V gene end was trimmed by 1 base and the J gene end by 3 bases; junction bases not matched to a gene: 3. There are 16 residues in the CDR3. The CDR3 DNA follows: TGCGCCAGCAGCCAAGGAGGACTAGCGGTCTACAATGAGCAGTTCTTC. Residues: CASSQGGLAVYNEQFF.

This clonotype was counted ten times or more. V usage is TRBV7-2 and J usage is TRBJ1-2; no firm D call. The CDR3 contains 12 residues. CDR1 and CDR2 from the germline V gene are SGHTA and FQGNSA. The V gene lost 5 bases and the J gene lost 8 bases, with 12 bases spanning the gap. Written as DNA, the CDR3 is TGTGCCAGCAGCCGGCTATCCGGGGGCTACACCTTC. It translates to CASSRLSGGYTF.